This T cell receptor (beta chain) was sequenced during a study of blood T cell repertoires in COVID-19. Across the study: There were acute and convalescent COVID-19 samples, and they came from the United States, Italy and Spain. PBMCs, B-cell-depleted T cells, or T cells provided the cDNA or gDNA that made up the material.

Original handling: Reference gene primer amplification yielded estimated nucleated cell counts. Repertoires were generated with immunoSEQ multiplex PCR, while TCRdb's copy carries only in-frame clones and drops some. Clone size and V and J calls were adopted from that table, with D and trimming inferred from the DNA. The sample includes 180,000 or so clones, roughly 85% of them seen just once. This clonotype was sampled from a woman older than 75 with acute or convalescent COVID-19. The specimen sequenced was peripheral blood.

The CDR3 DNA is TGCGCCAGCAGTGGCCCTAGCGGGACACTTCTTACAGATACGCAGTATTTT. Protein: CASSGPSGTLLTDTQYF. The chain couples TRBV10-1 to TRBJ2-3, with 9 bases fitting TRBD2. The germline gives CDR1 WNHNN, CDR2 SYGVQD (reference sequence). There are 17 residues in the CDR3. Trimming removed 4 bases from V and 3 bases from J; junction bases left unmatched: 11.